Detailed here is one T cell receptor (beta chain). The target antigen is unknown. Using immunoSEQ multiplex PCR, the repertoire was profiled, and TCRdb retains in-frame clones only, with some absent. Of 2 million to 2.5 million clones listed, more than 90% are singletons. The data stem from a study of shared clonotypes between healthy human individuals. Study in general: Aged 18 to 49, the donors were a couple of women and three men.

The ends lost 9 bases at V and 3 bases at J; junction bases unmatched: 4. Germline loops: CDR1 MDHEN, CDR2 SYDVKM. The CDR3 length is 13 residues. Study-wide findings and caveats: Naive subsets generally had larger estimated richness than memory subsets.

The sequenced sample consisted of naive CD4+ T cells sorted from blood. Subset of the sample: CD45RA+ positively selected. The clonotype was recovered from a man aged 18 to 30 in good health. This chain connects TRBV28 to TRBJ2-5; TRBD1 aligns across 10 bases. In DNA form, the CDR3 reads TGTGCCAGTGGGACAGGGGCCAAAGAGACCCAGTACTTC. Its translation: CASGTGAKETQYF.